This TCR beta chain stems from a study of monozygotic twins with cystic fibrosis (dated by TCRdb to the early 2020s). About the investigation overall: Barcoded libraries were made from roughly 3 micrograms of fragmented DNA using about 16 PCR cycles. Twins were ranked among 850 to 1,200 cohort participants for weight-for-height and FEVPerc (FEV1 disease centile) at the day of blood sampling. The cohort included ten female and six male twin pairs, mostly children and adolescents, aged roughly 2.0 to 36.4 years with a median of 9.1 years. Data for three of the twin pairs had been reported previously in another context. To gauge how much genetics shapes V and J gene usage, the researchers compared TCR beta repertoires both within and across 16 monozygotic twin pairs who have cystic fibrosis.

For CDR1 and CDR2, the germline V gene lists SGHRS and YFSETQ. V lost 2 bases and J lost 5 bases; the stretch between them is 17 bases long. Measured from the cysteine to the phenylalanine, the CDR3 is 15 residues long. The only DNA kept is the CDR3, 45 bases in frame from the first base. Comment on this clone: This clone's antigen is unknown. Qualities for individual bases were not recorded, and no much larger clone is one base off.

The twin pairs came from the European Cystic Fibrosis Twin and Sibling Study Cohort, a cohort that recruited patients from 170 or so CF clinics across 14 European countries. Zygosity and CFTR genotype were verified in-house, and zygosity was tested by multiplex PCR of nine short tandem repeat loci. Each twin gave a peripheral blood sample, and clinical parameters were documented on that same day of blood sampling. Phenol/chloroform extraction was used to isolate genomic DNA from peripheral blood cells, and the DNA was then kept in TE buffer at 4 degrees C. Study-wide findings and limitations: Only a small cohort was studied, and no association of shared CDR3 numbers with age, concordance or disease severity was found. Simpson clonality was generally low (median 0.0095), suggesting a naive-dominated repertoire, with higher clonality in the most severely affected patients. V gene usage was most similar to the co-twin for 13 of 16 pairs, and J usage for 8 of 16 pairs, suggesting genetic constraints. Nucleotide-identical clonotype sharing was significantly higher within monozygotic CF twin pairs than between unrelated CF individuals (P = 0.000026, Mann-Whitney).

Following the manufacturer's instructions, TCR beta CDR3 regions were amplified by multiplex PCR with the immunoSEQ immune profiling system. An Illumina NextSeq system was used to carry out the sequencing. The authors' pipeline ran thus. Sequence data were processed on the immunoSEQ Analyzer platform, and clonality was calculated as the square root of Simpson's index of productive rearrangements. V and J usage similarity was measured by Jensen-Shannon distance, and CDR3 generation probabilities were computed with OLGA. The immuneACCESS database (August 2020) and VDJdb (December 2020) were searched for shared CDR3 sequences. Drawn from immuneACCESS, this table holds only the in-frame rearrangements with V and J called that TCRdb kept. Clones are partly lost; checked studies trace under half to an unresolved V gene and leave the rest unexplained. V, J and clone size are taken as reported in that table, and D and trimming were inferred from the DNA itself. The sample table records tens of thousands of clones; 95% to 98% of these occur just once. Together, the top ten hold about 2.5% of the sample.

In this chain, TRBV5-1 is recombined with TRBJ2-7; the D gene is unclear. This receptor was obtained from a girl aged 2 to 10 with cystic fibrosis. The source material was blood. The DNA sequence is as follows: TGCGCCAGCAGCTTCTCCGGGCCAGGCAACAACGAGCAGTACTTC. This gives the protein CASSFSGPGNNEQYF. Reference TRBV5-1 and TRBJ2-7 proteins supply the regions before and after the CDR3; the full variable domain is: KAGVTQTPRYLIKTRGQQVTLSCSPISGHRSVSWYQQTPGQGLQFLFEYFSETQRNKGNFPGRFSGRQFSNSRSEMNVSTLELGDSALYLCASSFSGPGNNEQYFGPGTRLTVT.